Below are 21 T cell receptor beta chains sequenced from a single sample in a study of cytomegalovirus exposure and HLA in healthy donors. The PCR contained 60 Vbeta and 13 Jbeta primers. The assay was immunoSEQ multiplex PCR, and TCRdb's table has in-frame clones only and misses some. Here the sample spans more than 50,000 clones, roughly 70% being singletons. Sequencing used PBMCs. The receptors derive from a woman aged 55-75 years in good health and CMV-seropositive.

The table lists this clone with a count of one. This chain uses TRBV9 with TRBJ1-1; possible D gene TRBD1, 6 bases. This CDR3 spans 14 amino acids. Germline lookup yields CDR1 SGDLS and CDR2 YYNGEE. V lost 4 bases, J lost 3 bases, and 13 bases lay in between. For the CDR3, the DNA is TGTGCCAGCAGCCCAACAGGGATGGACACTGAAGCTTTCTTT. Its protein is CASSPTGMDTEAFF.

The chain carries TRBV12-5 and TRBJ2-2; no reliable D call. The CDR3 sequence is 18 residues long. Germline V CDR1 and CDR2: LGHNT, FRNRAP. V shed 4 bases and J shed 6 bases, with 24 bases lying between them. CDR3 DNA: TGTGCTAGTGGTTACCCGACCGGGTCCCCAACTATTGCCGGGGAGCTGTTTTTT. Residues: CASGYPTGSPTIAGELFF.

This chain uses TRBV5-6 with TRBJ1-2, with 9 bases lining up with TRBD1. Germline V lookup: CDR1 SGHDT, CDR2 YYEEEE. CDR3 size: 18 residues. Germline trimming cut 3 bases from V and 6 bases from J; bases unmatched to any gene: 18. CDR3 coding DNA: TGTGCCAGCAGCTCCACTACTAATACAGGGGGCAGGGGGCATGGCTACACCTTC. Protein product: CASSSTTNTGGRGHGYTF.

The chain is built from TRBV7-2 and TRBJ2-1; 10 nucleotides match TRBD2. The J segment lost 9 bases and the V segment lost 2 bases, leaving 13 bases of the junction unmatched. CDR3 length: 17 amino acids. Germline assignment: CDR1 SGHTA and CDR2 FQGNSA. In DNA, the CDR3 is TGTGCCAGCAGCTTAAGGGAGGGACTAGCGTTACCTAGTGAGCAGTTCTTC. This translates into CASSLREGLALPSEQFF.

The chain is built from TRBV5-1 and TRBJ2-1; 7 nucleotides line up with TRBD1. Germline V gene sequence: CDR1 SGHRS, CDR2 YFSETQ. The CDR3 is 16 amino acids. The trim removed 4 bases at V and 6 bases at J, leaving 13 bases unmatched. The CDR3 nucleotides are TGCGCCAGCAGCCTGACCATTCAGACAGGGTTCAATGAGCAGTTCTTC. Its translation: CASSLTIQTGFNEQFF.

V is TRBV7-7 and J is TRBJ2-1; D perhaps matches TRBD2 (5 bases). The CDR3 length is 14 residues. CDR1 is SSHAT and CDR2 is FNYEAQ in the germline V gene (reference sequence). The germline V and J ends were trimmed by 4 bases and 10 bases, with 17 bases remaining between them. The CDR3 DNA follows: TGTGCCAGCAGCTCTGGGGAAGCGGTTTCGGAGCAGTTCTTC. Translated: CASSSGEAVSEQFF.

V is TRBV7-6 and J is TRBJ1-1; D gene ambiguous. This CDR3 is built from 13 residues. The germline V gene encodes CDR1 SGHVS and CDR2 FNYEAQ. Trimming left V 7 bases short and J 4 bases short, with 13 bases between. The CDR3 DNA reads TGTGCCAGCACCTCCCAATCGGGCACTGAAGCTTTCTTT. It translates to CASTSQSGTEAFF.

The V and J genes are TRBV2 and TRBJ1-2; 8 bases map to TRBD1. CDR3 length equals 17 residues. Germline values: CDR1 SNHLY, CDR2 FYNNEI. V shed 5 bases, J shed 4 bases, and the junction held 15 bases outside the gene matches. Here the CDR3 DNA reads TGTGCCAGCAGTTATGAAACTCCGGCAGGGGGCCTCTATGGCTACACCTTC. This sequence encodes CASSYETPAGGLYGYTF.

In this sample, this clone turned up a few times. The chain couples TRBV4-3 to TRBJ1-4; D not certain. Per the germline V gene, CDR1 is LGHNA and CDR2 is YSLEER. V was clipped by 0 bases and J by 0 bases, with 8 bases between them. CDR3 length: 16 residues. The CDR3 protein is CASSQEESATNEKLFF. The CDR3 region has the DNA TGCGCCAGCAGCCAAGAAGAGAGCGCAACTAATGAAAAACTGTTTTTT.

The gene calls are TRBV11-2 and TRBJ2-7; D gene unclear. V gave up 2 bases and J gave up 5 bases, with 7 bases separating them. This CDR3 has 12 residues. CDR1 and CDR2 (germline): SGHAT, FQNNGV. CDR3 in DNA: TGTGCCAGCAGCTTAATAAGCCACGAGCAGTACTTC. Encoded protein: CASSLISHEQYF. Looking up the rest from reference TRBV11-2 and TRBJ2-7 gives the full variable domain: EAGVAQSPRYKIIEKRQSVAFWCNPISGHATLYWYQQILGQGPKLLIQFQNNGVVDDSQLPKDRFSAERLKGVDSTLKIQPAKLEDSAVYLCASSLISHEQYFGPGTRLTVT.

This clone turned up a few times. This rearrangement joins TRBV5-4 to TRBJ2-7, with 7 bases that match TRBD1. V lost 4 bases to trimming and J lost 4 bases; unmatched junction nucleotides: 11. The CDR3 sequence is 15 residues long. CDR1 SGHNT and CDR2 YYREEE come from the germline V gene (reference sequence). CDR3 in amino acids: CASSTPQGERYEQYF. CDR3 in DNA: TGTGCCAGCAGCACCCCTCAGGGGGAAAGGTACGAGCAGTACTTC.

This chain connects TRBV18 to TRBJ2-3; D remains ambiguous. V gave up 2 bases and J gave up 0 bases, with 12 bases separating them. This CDR3 contains 16 residues. Germline V gene data show CDR1 as KGHSH and CDR2 as LQKENI. The CDR3 sequence: CASSPYASISTDTQYF. CDR3 coding DNA: TGTGCCAGCTCACCATACGCCTCTATTAGCACAGATACGCAGTATTTT.

In this sample, this clone turned up a few times. The chain uses TRBV5-6 and TRBJ2-3, with 9 bases that match TRBD1. The CDR3 totals 15 residues. The V gene end was trimmed by 4 bases and the J gene end by 5 bases; junction bases not matched to a gene: 8. Germline V gene sequence: CDR1 SGHDT, CDR2 YYEEEE. CDR3 amino acids: CASSPTGGSGDTQYF. DNA of the CDR3: TGTGCCAGCAGCCCTACAGGGGGCTCAGGAGATACGCAGTATTTT. The entire variable domain, with the rest obtained from reference TRBV5-6 and TRBJ2-3, is as follows: DAGVTQSPTHLIKTRGQQVTLRCSPKSGHDTVSWYQQALGQGPQFIFQYYEEEERQRGNFPDRFSGHQFPNYSSELNVNALLLGDSALYLCASSPTGGSGDTQYFGPGTRLTVL.

This chain joins TRBV7-2 and TRBJ2-2, with D perhaps TRBD1 (5 bases). V lost 8 bases, J lost 6 bases, and 10 bases lay in between. CDR1 SGHTA and CDR2 FQGNSA come from the germline V gene. The CDR3 covers 12 residues. In DNA, the CDR3 is TGTGCCAGCTGCCAGGGTGCCGGGGAGCTGTTTTTT. Residues: CASCQGAGELFF.

The CDR3 sequence: CASRESGGGRDEQFF. CDR3 DNA: TGTGCCAGCAGGGAGAGCGGGGGGGGTAGGGATGAGCAGTTCTTC. The chain combines TRBV7-9 with TRBJ2-1, with TRBD2 matching over 10 bases. After removal of 6 bases from V and 8 bases from J, the junction contained 10 bases not matched to a gene. Germline V lookup: CDR1 SEHNR, CDR2 FQNEAQ (reference sequence). This CDR3 is built from 15 residues.

The V and J genes are TRBV29-1 and TRBJ1-4; TRBD1 matches 10 bases. J gave up 8 bases and V 5 bases, and 5 bases lay outside the gene matches. This CDR3 has 13 residues. The germline V gene encodes CDR1 SQVTM and CDR2 ANQGSEA. The CDR3 DNA follows: TGCAGCGTTAGGACAGGGGGTGCCGAAAAACTGTTTTTT. The encoded protein is CSVRTGGAEKLFF.

The chain recombines TRBV4-3 with TRBJ2-7; 8 nucleotides align to TRBD2. Germline V gives CDR1 LGHNA, CDR2 YSLEER. The CDR3 has 17 amino acids. The J segment lost 2 bases and the V segment lost 0 bases, leaving 9 bases of the junction unmatched. In DNA, the CDR3 is TGCGCCAGCAGCCAAGAATTACCGGCGGGGGGCCCCTACGAGCAGTACTTC. This translates into CASSQELPAGGPYEQYF.

V and J are TRBV11-2 and TRBJ2-7, with D maybe TRBD2 (6 bases). Germline-derived CDR1 and CDR2 are SGHAT and FQNNGV. The CDR3 consists of 15 residues. The ends were cut back, 2 bases at V and 5 bases at J, with 16 bases in the middle. As DNA, the CDR3 is TGTGCCAGCAGCTTAAGAGGGATACTAGCTAACGAGCAGTACTTC. As protein: CASSLRGILANEQYF.

The chain carries TRBV4-2 and TRBJ2-5, with 10 positions matching TRBD1. The last part of the DNA fits TRBJ2-7 better; the J call may be wrong. The germline V gene encodes CDR1 LGHNA and CDR2 YNFKEQ. The CDR3 is made up of 16 amino acids. Here the CDR3 reads CASSQEADRGLYEQYF. In DNA, the CDR3 is TGTGCCAGCAGCCAGGAAGCTGACAGGGGGCTCTACGAGCAGTACTTC.

For this clone: A much larger clone lies one base from this, so it may be a read error. The chain has TRBV6-5 and TRBJ1-1, with a tentative D call TRBD1 (5 bases). Germline CDR1 MNHEY, CDR2 SVGAGI. The CDR3 is 13 residues long. Trimming cost V 7 bases and J 0 bases, with 9 bases left between them. The CDR3 DNA reads TGTGCCAGCAAGAGACAGCTGAACACTGAAGCTTTCTTT. Translation gives CASKRQLNTEAFF.

This clone was recorded a few times. Other DNA sequences in the same sample also yield this CDR3. The CDR3 DNA sequence: TGTGCCAGTAGTCAAGACAGCTCTGGAAACACCATATATTTT. Its translation is CASSQDSSGNTIYF. The V and J genes are TRBV19 and TRBJ1-3; a weak D match, TRBD1 (5 bases). This CDR3 has 14 residues. V was shortened by 5 bases and J by 0 bases, with 8 bases between the two germline ends. Germline assignment: CDR1 LNHDA and CDR2 SQIVND (reference sequence).